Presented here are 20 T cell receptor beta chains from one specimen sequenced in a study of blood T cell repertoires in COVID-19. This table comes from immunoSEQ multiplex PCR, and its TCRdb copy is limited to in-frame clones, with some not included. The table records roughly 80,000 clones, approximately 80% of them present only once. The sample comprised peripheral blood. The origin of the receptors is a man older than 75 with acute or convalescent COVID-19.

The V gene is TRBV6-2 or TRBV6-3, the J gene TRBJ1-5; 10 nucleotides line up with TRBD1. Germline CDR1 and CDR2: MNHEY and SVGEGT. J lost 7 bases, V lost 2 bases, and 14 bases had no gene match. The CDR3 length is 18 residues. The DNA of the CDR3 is TGTGCCAGCAGTTACGGGACAGGGGCGAGATCCCTCATCCAGCCCCAGCATTTT. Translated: CASSYGTGARSLIQPQHF.

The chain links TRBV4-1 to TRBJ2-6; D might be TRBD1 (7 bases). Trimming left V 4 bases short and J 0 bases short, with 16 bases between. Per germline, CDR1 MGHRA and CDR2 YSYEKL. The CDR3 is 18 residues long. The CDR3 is CASSLQGGKVSGANVLTF. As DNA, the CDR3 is TGCGCCAGCAGCCTTCAGGGGGGTAAAGTCTCTGGGGCCAACGTCCTGACTTTC.

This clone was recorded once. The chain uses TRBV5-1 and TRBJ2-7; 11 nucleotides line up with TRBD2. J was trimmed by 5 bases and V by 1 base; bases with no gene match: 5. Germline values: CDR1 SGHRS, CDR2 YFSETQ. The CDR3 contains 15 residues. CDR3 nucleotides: TGCGCCAGCAGCTTGTTTACTAGCGGGGGCGACGAGCAGTACTTC. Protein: CASSLFTSGGDEQYF.

As DNA, the CDR3 is TGCAGCGGGGGACCTACAGGGTACCAAGAGACCCAGTACTTC. Translating gives CSGGPTGYQETQYF. This chain links TRBV29-1 with TRBJ2-5, with D possibly matching TRBD1 (6 bases). The CDR3 length is 14 residues. Germline V lookup: CDR1 SQVTM, CDR2 ANQGSEA. V was trimmed by 7 bases and J by 0 bases, leaving 15 bases between them. Supplemented by reference TRBV29-1 and TRBJ2-5, the full variable domain reads SAVISQKPSRDICQRGTSLTIQCQVDSQVTMMFWYRQQPGQSLTLIATANQGSEATYESGFVIDKFPISRPNLTFSTLTVSNMSPEDSSIYLCSGGPTGYQETQYFGPGTRLLVL.

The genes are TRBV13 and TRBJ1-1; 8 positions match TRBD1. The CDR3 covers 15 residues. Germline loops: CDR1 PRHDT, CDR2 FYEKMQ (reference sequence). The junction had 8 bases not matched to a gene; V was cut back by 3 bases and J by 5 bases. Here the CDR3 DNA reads TGTGCCAGCAGCTTGGGACAGGCCTATGGGACTGAAGCTTTCTTT. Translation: CASSLGQAYGTEAFF.

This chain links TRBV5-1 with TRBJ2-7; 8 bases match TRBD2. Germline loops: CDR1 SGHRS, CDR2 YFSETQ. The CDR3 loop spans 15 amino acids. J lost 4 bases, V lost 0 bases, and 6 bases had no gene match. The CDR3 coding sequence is TGCGCCAGCAGCTTGGTACCTAGCGGGTGGTACGAGCAGTACTTC. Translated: CASSLVPSGWYEQYF.

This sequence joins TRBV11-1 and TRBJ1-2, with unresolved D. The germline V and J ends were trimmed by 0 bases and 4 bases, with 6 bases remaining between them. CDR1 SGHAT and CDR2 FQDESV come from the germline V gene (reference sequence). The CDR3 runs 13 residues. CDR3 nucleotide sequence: TGTGCCAGCAGCTTAGCCGGGTCCTATGGCTACACCTTC. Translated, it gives CASSLAGSYGYTF.

This CDR3 reads CASSLLGGGNQPQHF. CDR3 nucleotides: TGTGCCAGCAGTTTATTAGGTGGCGGGAATCAGCCCCAGCATTTT. The chain is built from TRBV28 and TRBJ1-5; no firm D call. This CDR3 spans 15 amino acids. Germline V gives CDR1 MDHEN, CDR2 SYDVKM. V was trimmed by 1 base and J by 4 bases, leaving 11 bases between them.

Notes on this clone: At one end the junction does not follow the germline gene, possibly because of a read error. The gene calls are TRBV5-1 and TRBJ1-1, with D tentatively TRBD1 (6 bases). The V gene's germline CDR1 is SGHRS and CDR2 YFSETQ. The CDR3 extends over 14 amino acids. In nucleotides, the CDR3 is TGCGCCAGCAGTTTGGACAGACCAAACACTGAAGCTTTCTTT. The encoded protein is CASSLDRPNTEAFF. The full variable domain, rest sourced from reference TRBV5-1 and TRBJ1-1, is KAGVTQTPRYLIKTRGQQVTLSCSPISGHRSVSWYQQTPGQGLQFLFEYFSETQRNKGNFPGRFSGRQFSNSRSEMNVSTLELGDSALYLCASSLDRPNTEAFFGQGTRLTVV.

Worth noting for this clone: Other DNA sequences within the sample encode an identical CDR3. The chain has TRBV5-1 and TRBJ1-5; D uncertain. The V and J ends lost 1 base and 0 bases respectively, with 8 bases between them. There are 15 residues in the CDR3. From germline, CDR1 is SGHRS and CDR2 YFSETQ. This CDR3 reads CASSLTTGSNQPQHF. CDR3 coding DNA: TGCGCCAGCAGCTTGACGACGGGTAGCAATCAGCCCCAGCATTTT.

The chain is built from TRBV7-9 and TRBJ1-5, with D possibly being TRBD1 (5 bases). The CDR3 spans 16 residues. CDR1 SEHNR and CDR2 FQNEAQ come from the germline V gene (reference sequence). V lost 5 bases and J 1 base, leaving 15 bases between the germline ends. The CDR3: CASSGVTGGSNQPQHF. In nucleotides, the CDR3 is TGTGCCAGCAGCGGAGTCACGGGGGGGAGCAATCAGCCCCAGCATTTT.

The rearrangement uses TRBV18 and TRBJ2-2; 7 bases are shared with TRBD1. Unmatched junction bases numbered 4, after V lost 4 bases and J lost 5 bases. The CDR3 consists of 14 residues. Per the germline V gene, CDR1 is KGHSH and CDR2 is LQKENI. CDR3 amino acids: CASSQGAWTGELFF. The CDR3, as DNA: TGTGCCAGCTCACAGGGGGCCTGGACCGGGGAGCTGTTTTTT.

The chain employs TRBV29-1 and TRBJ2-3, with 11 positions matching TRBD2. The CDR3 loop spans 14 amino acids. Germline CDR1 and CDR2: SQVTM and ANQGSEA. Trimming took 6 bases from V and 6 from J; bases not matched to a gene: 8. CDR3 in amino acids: CSVMTSGAGDTQYF. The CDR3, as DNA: TGCAGCGTAATGACTAGCGGGGCGGGGGATACGCAGTATTTT.

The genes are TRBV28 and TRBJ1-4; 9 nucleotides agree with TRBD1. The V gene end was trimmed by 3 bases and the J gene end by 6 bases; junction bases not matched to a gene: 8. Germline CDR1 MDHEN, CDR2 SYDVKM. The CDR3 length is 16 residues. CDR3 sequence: CASSFSTGTGYEKLFF. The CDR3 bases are TGTGCCAGCAGTTTCTCGACCGGGACAGGGTATGAAAAACTGTTTTTT.

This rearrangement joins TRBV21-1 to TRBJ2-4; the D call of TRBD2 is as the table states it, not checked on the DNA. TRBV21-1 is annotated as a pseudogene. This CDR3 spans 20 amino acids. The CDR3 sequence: CASSKVTRTSGRRAKNIQYF. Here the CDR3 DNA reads TGTGCCAGCAGCAAAGTTACGAGGACTAGCGGGAGAAGAGCCAAAAACATTCAGTACTTC.

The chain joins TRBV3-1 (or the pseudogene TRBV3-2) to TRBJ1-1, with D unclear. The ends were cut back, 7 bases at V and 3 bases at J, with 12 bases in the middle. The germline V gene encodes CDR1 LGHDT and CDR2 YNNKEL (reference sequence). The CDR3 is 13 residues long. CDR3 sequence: CASNFGVDTEAFF. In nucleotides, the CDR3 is TGTGCCAGCAACTTCGGGGTTGACACTGAAGCTTTCTTT.

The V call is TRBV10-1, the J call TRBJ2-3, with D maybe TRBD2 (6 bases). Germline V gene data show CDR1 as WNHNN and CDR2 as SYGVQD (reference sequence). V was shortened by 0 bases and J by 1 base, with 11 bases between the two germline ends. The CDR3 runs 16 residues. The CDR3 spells CASSESCGGGTDTQYF. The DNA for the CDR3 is TGCGCCAGCAGTGAGTCATGTGGAGGGGGCACAGATACGCAGTATTTT.

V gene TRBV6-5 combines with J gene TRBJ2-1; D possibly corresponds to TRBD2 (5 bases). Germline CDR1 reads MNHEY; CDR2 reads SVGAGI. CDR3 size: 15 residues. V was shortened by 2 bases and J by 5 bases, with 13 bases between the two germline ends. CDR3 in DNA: TGTGCCAGCAGTTACGTGGACGGAGGAGACAATGAGCAGTTCTTC. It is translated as CASSYVDGGDNEQFF.

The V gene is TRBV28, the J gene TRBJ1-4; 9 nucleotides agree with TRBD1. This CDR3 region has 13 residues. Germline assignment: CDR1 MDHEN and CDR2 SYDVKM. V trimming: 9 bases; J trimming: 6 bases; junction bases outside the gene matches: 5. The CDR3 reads CASTRDRDEKLFF. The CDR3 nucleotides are TGTGCCAGTACCCGGGACAGGGATGAAAAACTGTTTTTT.

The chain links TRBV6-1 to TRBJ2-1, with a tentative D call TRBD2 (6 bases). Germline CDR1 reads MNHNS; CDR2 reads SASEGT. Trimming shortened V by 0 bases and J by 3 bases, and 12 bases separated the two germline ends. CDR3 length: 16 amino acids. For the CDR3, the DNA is TGTGCCAGCAGTGAAGCGGGGGGACCCATCTACAATGAGCAGTTCTTC. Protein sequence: CASSEAGGPIYNEQFF.